This TCR beta chain appears in the sequencing data of a study of blood T cell repertoires in COVID-19. At the level of the study: The United States, Italy and Spain were the sources of the acute and convalescent COVID-19 samples. The analysed material was cDNA or gDNA that came from T cells, B-cell-depleted T cells, or PBMCs.

Data came from immunoSEQ multiplex PCR; TCRdb stores just in-frame clones and leaves some out. The top ten hold 2.1% of the sample, which has a few hundred thousand clones, 85% to 90% seen once. The CDR3 contains 16 residues. V was pared by 0 bases and J by 1 base, with 9 bases between. CDR1 and CDR2 (germline): SGHTA, FQGTGA. Material for sequencing was peripheral blood. This TCR was recovered from an older woman with COVID-19, enrolled during active disease. The chain uses TRBV7-3 and TRBJ2-2; D uncertain. CDR3 DNA sequence: TGTGCCAGCAGCTTAACATATTCGGGGAACACCGGGGAGCTGTTTTTT. This gives the protein CASSLTYSGNTGELFF.